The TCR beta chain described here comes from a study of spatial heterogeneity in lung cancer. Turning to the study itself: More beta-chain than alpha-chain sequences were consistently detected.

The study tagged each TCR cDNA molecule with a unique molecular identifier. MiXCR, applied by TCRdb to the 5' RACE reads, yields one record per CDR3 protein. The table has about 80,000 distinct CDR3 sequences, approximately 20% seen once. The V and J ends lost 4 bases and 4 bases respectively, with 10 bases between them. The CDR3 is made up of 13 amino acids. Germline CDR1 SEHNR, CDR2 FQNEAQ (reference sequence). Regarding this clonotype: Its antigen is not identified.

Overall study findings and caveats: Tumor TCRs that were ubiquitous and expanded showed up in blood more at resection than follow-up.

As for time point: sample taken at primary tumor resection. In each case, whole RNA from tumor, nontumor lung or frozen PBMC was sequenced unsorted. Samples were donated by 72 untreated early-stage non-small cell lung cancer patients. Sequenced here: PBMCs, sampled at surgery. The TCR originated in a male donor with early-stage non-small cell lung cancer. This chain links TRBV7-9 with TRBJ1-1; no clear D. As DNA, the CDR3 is TGTGCCAGCAGCTCCCCGTATATCACTGAAGCTTTCTTT. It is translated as CASSSPYITEAFF.